Listed below are T cell receptor beta chains from one sample, sequenced in a study of cytomegalovirus exposure and HLA in healthy donors. Profiled with immunoSEQ multiplex PCR; TCRdb holds only in-frame clones, not every one. The table lists roughly 90,000 clones, 60% to 85% of them singletons, with around 4.3% in the top ten. Specimen: PBMCs. These receptors originate from a woman in her forties in good health and CMV-seropositive. CDR3s include the opening cysteine and the closing phenylalanine or tryptophan. A D gene is named only where the DNA matches it firmly. Clone size is not always given. Where it is, it says once, few, many or a class for expanded clones.

j_call: TRBJ2-5; clone_size: once; d_call: TRBD1; v_call: TRBV27; cdr3_nt: TGTGCCAGCAGCGCCTCGGACAGGGAAGAGACCCAGTACTTC; cdr3_aa: CASSASDREETQYF
j_call: TRBJ1-2; clone_size: NA; d_call: TRBD1; v_call: TRBV2; cdr3_nt: TGTGCCAGCAGAGCACAGGGGGCTGACTATGGCTACACCTTC; cdr3_aa: CASRAQGADYGYTF
j_call: TRBJ2-7; clone_size: NA; d_call: NA; v_call: TRBV12-2; cdr3_nt: TGTGCAAGTCGCTTAGCTCTAGCGATCATTGACGAGCAGTACTTC; cdr3_aa: CASRLALAIIDEQYF
j_call: TRBJ2-7; clone_size: NA; d_call: TRBD2; v_call: TRBV7-9; cdr3_nt: TGTTCCAGCAGTTCACTAGCGGGAGAGGCGCAGTACTTC; cdr3_aa: CSSSSLAGEAQYF
j_call: TRBJ2-4; clone_size: once; d_call: TRBD2; v_call: TRBV7-3; cdr3_nt: TGTGCCAGCAGCTTAACGGCGGGAGGGCCAGGAAACATTCAGTACTTC; cdr3_aa: CASSLTAGGPGNIQYF
j_call: TRBJ2-5; clone_size: NA; d_call: TRBD1; v_call: TRBV5-1; cdr3_nt: TGCGCCAGCAGCCGTGACAGGGGCTACCAAGAGACCCAGTACTTC; cdr3_aa: CASSRDRGYQETQYF
j_call: TRBJ1-1; clone_size: once; d_call: NA; v_call: TRBV6-6; cdr3_nt: TGTGCCAGCAGTTACGCGGGTGGAATGAACACTGAAGCTTTCTTT; cdr3_aa: CASSYAGGMNTEAFF
j_call: TRBJ1-5; clone_size: NA; d_call: NA; v_call: TRBV27; cdr3_nt: TGTGCCAGCAGTTTATTGGGTGGGAGTTACAGTAGGAATCAGCCCCAGCATTTT; cdr3_aa: CASSLLGGSYSRNQPQHF
j_call: TRBJ2-1; clone_size: NA; d_call: TRBD2; v_call: TRBV4-3; cdr3_nt: TGCGCCAGCAGCCGGACTAGCTACAATGAGCAGTTCTTC; cdr3_aa: CASSRTSYNEQFF
j_call: TRBJ2-7; clone_size: NA; d_call: NA; v_call: TRBV5-1; cdr3_nt: TGCGCCAGCAGCTTGGTGTCGGGAGCGGACGAGCAGTACTTC; cdr3_aa: CASSLVSGADEQYF
j_call: TRBJ2-7; clone_size: NA; d_call: TRBD1; v_call: TRBV5-4; cdr3_nt: TGTGCCAGCAGCGAAGCCGGGACAGGGTACTACGAGCAGTACTTC; cdr3_aa: CASSEAGTGYYEQYF
j_call: TRBJ2-3; clone_size: NA; d_call: NA; v_call: TRBV4-1; cdr3_nt: TGCGCCAGCAGCCAAGACGAGGATGTAGGTACGCAGTATTTT; cdr3_aa: CASSQDEDVGTQYF